This TCR beta chain was captured in a study of T cell responses to AZD1222 COVID-19 vaccine. Study-level points and caveats: Repertoires were sampled only after the peak T cell response. The study found Spike-specific TCR breadth and depth rose after two AZD1222 doses. Donors were chiefly white British, with a greater number of females, and clonal diversity was perhaps underestimated.

Data came from immunoSEQ multiplex PCR; TCRdb stores just in-frame clones and leaves some out. Among about 60,000 clones listed, approximately 90% were seen once. V lost 6 bases and J lost 10, with 18 bases in between. Germline values: CDR1 MNHEY, CDR2 SVGAGI. This CDR3 region has 13 residues. Concerning this clone: Its antigen is still unknown.

This specimen was peripheral blood, taken 28 days after the second dose of the MenACWY control vaccine. The chain uses TRBV6-5 and TRBJ1-1; D ambiguous. The TCR was taken from an adult who received the MenACWY meningococcal vaccine as a control. The CDR3 DNA reads as TGTGCCAGCAGCCCATGGACTCGTTGGGGAGCTTTCTTT. This sequence encodes CASSPWTRWGAFF.